Below, 14 T cell receptor beta chains from the same sample are listed, as sequenced in a study of T cell responses to AZD1222 COVID-19 vaccine. The repertoire was sequenced with immunoSEQ multiplex PCR; TCRdb's copy has only in-frame clones and lacks some. The top ten clones hold approximately 4.7% of a sample with more than 120,000 clones, about 82% of them seen once. Sequencing used peripheral blood, obtained 28 days after the second AZD1222 dose. The receptors stem from an adult who received the AZD1222 COVID-19 vaccine.

This clone appeared once. V is TRBV4-1 and J is TRBJ1-1; D not certain. V was shortened by 6 bases and J by 1 base, with 9 bases between the two germline ends. This CDR3 spans 13 amino acids. CDR1 MGHRA and CDR2 YSYEKL come from the germline V gene. This CDR3 reads CASSYTENTEAFF. CDR3 DNA sequence: TGCGCCAGCAGTTACACGGAGAACACTGAAGCTTTCTTT.

Only a few counts were recorded for this clone. The gene calls are TRBV28 and TRBJ1-5; TRBD1 aligns across 7 bases. CDR1 is MDHEN, CDR2 SYDVKM, per germline. This CDR3 has 17 amino acids. V lost 5 bases to trimming and J lost 1 base; unmatched junction nucleotides: 11. In DNA, the CDR3 is TGTGCCAGCAGTGAATCAAGACAGGGAAAAAGCAATCAGCCCCAGCATTTT. It specifies CASSESRQGKSNQPQHF. The full variable domain, with the rest looked up from reference TRBV28 and TRBJ1-5, is DVKVTQSSRYLVKRTGEKVFLECVQDMDHENMFWYRQDPGLGLRLIYFSYDVKMKEKGDIPEGYSVSREKKERFSLILESASTNQTSMYLCASSESRQGKSNQPQHFGDGTRLSIL.

V and J are TRBV5-1 and TRBJ2-3; perhaps D is TRBD1 or TRBD2 (5 bases each). Between the trimmed V and J ends, which lost 2 bases and 1 base, there was a span of 26 bases. Germline V gene data show CDR1 as SGHRS and CDR2 as YFSETQ. This CDR3 has 20 residues. CDR3 coding DNA: TGCGCCAGCAGCTTACTCCCGGGACCCACACCCCAAGGGGGCACAGATACGCAGTATTTT. This codes for CASSLLPGPTPQGGTDTQYF.

The rearrangement joins TRBV11-3 to TRBJ2-1, with D perhaps given as TRBD1 or TRBD2 (5 bases each). The germline gives CDR1 SGHNT, CDR2 YENEEA. CDR3 size: 12 residues. Trimming left V 5 bases short and J 5 bases short, with 7 bases between. The CDR3 loop reads CASSGTDNEQFF. DNA of the CDR3: TGTGCCAGCAGCGGGACGGACAATGAGCAGTTCTTC.

The rearrangement links TRBV13 to TRBJ2-1; D is tentatively TRBD1 or TRBD2 (5 bases each). In germline, CDR1 is PRHDT, CDR2 FYEKMQ (reference sequence). The CDR3 has 15 amino acids. V lost 3 bases and J 3 bases, leaving 12 bases between the germline ends. CDR3 loop: CASSFKGTGYNEQFF. The CDR3 DNA sequence: TGTGCCAGCAGCTTTAAGGGGACGGGCTACAATGAGCAGTTCTTC.

The chain carries TRBV29-1 and TRBJ1-2, with D unclear. Trimming left V 7 bases short and J 13 bases short, with 16 bases between. Germline V gene data show CDR1 as SQVTM and CDR2 as ANQGSEA. The CDR3 extends over 10 amino acids. The CDR3 protein is CSARVGTITF. CDR3 DNA sequence: TGCAGCGCGAGGGTCGGAACTATCACCTTC.

This clone turned up a few times. V gene TRBV6-5 combines with J gene TRBJ1-5, with 8 bases identical to TRBD1. V lost 4 bases, J lost 2 bases, and 1 base stayed unmatched. Per germline, CDR1 MNHEY and CDR2 SVGAGI. CDR3 size: 14 residues. CDR3 bases: TGTGCCAGCAGTTTGGACAGGGGCAATCAGCCCCAGCATTTT. Its protein product is CASSLDRGNQPQHF.

By its share, this clone is medium-sized. The genes are TRBV24-1 and TRBJ2-2; no reliable D call. CDR3 length: 13 amino acids. The V end was cut by 4 bases, the J end by 5 bases, with 7 bases between. Germline CDR1 reads KGHDR; CDR2 reads SFDVKD. CDR3 in DNA: TGTGCCACCAGTGACACCCCGACCGGGGAGCTGTTTTTT. This gives the protein CATSDTPTGELFF.

The chain couples TRBV9 to TRBJ1-4, with D maybe TRBD1 (5 bases). CDR1 is SGDLS, CDR2 YYNGEE, per germline. Deletions cut 3 bases from V and 0 bases from J, with 18 bases between. This CDR3 has 18 amino acids. The CDR3 here is CASSDGGGGSATNEKLFF. The CDR3 DNA follows: TGTGCCAGCAGCGATGGGGGTGGAGGATCAGCAACTAATGAAAAACTGTTTTTT. The full variable domain, its missing parts supplied by reference TRBV9 and TRBJ1-4, is DSGVTQTPKHLITATGQRVTLRCSPRSGDLSVYWYQQSLDQGLQFLIQYYNGEERAKGNILERFSAQQFPDLHSELNLSSLELGDSALYFCASSDGGGGSATNEKLFFGSGTQLSVL.

This clone has a single count. The rearrangement uses TRBV9 and TRBJ2-5; D is possibly TRBD1 (6 bases). In germline, CDR1 is SGDLS, CDR2 YYNGEE. The length of the CDR3 is 14 residues. Trimming removed 3 bases at V and 4 bases at J, with 13 bases between. The CDR3 loop reads CASSGDTGGETQYF. For the CDR3, the DNA is TGTGCCAGCAGCGGGGACACGGGTGGAGAGACCCAGTACTTC.

The chain employs TRBV3-1 (or the pseudogene TRBV3-2) and TRBJ1-5; tentative D call: TRBD1 (5 bases). V was shortened by 2 bases and J by 7 bases, with 9 bases between the two germline ends. The CDR3 spans 13 residues. Germline CDR1 reads LGHDT; CDR2 reads YNNKEL (reference sequence). The CDR3 region is CASSQTGGQPQHF. The CDR3 coding sequence is TGTGCCAGCAGCCAAACGGGGGGACAGCCCCAGCATTTT.

The gene calls are TRBV3-1 (or the pseudogene TRBV3-2) and TRBJ2-7; 8 nucleotides align to TRBD2. This CDR3 is built from 14 residues. Trimming at V came to 4 bases and at J to 0 bases, leaving 2 bases not matched to a gene. CDR1 is LGHDT and CDR2 is YNNKEL in the germline V gene (reference sequence). Written as DNA, the CDR3 is TGTGCCAGCAGCCGCGGGGGGTCCTCCTACGAGCAGTACTTC. It specifies CASSRGGSSYEQYF.

The gene calls are TRBV6-6 and TRBJ2-7; perhaps TRBD2 as D (6 bases). CDR1 is MNHNY, CDR2 SVGAGI, per germline (reference sequence). The CDR3 has 15 amino acids. V was trimmed by 4 bases and J by 5 bases, leaving 18 bases between them. CDR3 loop: CASSSPATSRNEQYF. The CDR3 DNA is TGTGCCAGCAGTTCCCCTGCGACTAGTAGGAACGAGCAGTACTTC.

The V gene is TRBV9, the J gene TRBJ1-5, with D maybe TRBD1 (5 bases). The V gene's germline CDR1 is SGDLS and CDR2 YYNGEE. Trimming removed 4 bases at V and 0 bases at J, with 8 bases between. The CDR3 contains 14 residues. The chain's CDR3 is CASSPTDSNQPQHF. The CDR3 DNA is TGTGCCAGCAGCCCGACAGATAGCAATCAGCCCCAGCATTTT.